The T cell receptor beta chain described here comes from a study of blood T cell repertoires in COVID-19. Study as a whole: The United States, Italy and Spain were the sources of the acute and convalescent COVID-19 samples. Sample material is recorded as cDNA or gDNA derived from T cells, B-cell-depleted T cells, or PBMCs.

Under the authors' procedure: Amplifying reference gene primers gave estimates of nucleated cell counts. Some clones are missing from TCRdb's copy, which holds only in-frame ones; the method was immunoSEQ multiplex PCR. Clonal size and the V and J genes are those of that table, whereas D and trimming came from the DNA. The table records about 230,000 clones, around 83% of them present only once. The CDR3 loop spans 15 amino acids. V was clipped by 4 bases and J by 1 base; unmatched bases: 4. Germline V gene lookup returns CDR1 GTSNPN and CDR2 SVGIG (reference sequence). Material for sequencing was peripheral blood. The V and J genes are TRBV30 and TRBJ2-1; 10 nucleotides align to TRBD2. This receptor was taken from a man older than 75 with acute or convalescent COVID-19. CDR3 nucleotide sequence: TGTGCCTGGACTAGCGGGAGTGGGTCCTACAATGAGCAGTTCTTC. Its translation is CAWTSGSGSYNEQFF.